This TCR beta chain emerged from a study of cytomegalovirus exposure and HLA in healthy donors. Trimming at V came to 5 bases and at J to 2 bases, leaving 10 bases not matched to a gene. The CDR3 contains 16 residues. Per germline, CDR1 SGHRS and CDR2 YFSETQ. A multiplex PCR was run with 60 Vbeta primers and 13 Jbeta primers. Sequencing used immunoSEQ multiplex PCR; TCRdb keeps in-frame clones, though not all of them. The sample yields roughly 150,000 clones, approximately 80% seen once. This clonotype was sampled from a man aged 35 to 55 in good health and CMV-seropositive. The V gene is TRBV5-1, the J gene TRBJ2-7; 10 bases are shared with TRBD1. Sequencing was done on a sample of PBMCs. The CDR3 sequence is CASRGTGESPAYEQYF. CDR3 in DNA: TGCGCCAGCAGGGGGACAGGGGAATCTCCTGCCTACGAGCAGTACTTC.